This paragraph reports one TCR beta chain. This clonotype was seen only a few times. Its antigen is currently not known. Per-base quality was not reported, and no clone a single base away is much larger than it. This record comes from a study of blood T cells in healthy people across ages (dated by TCRdb to the mid-2010s). Regarding the research as a whole: In model experiments, template switching captured about one uniquely barcoded TCR beta cDNA molecule for every two T cells. The study measured age-related changes in TCR beta repertoire diversity using deep sequencing normalized with unique cDNA molecular identifiers. Donors were grouped into four age groups: young (average 16 years), middle-aged (39), aged (around 60) and long-lived (approximately 81). To avoid experimental bias, donors of different ages were randomly spread across the sequencing lanes. Using the same blood draw, the study looked at two additional independent replicas of 1 million unique cDNA reads for two donors, one aged 18 to 30 and the other aged 80 or older.

V has 0 bases trimmed and J has 4 bases trimmed; junction bases matching no gene number 8. The CDR3 spans 15 residues, from the cysteine through the phenylalanine. Of the read, only the CDR3 DNA is kept; its 45 bases are in frame from base 1. CDR1 DFQATT and CDR2 SNEGSKA were looked up in the germline V gene (reference sequence). The paper as a whole reports these results and caveats: Total diversity estimates from one million sequenced T cells were considered lower bounds and underestimates. Observed TCR beta diversity per million T cells fell roughly linearly with age, and a significant reduction was already apparent by age roughly 40. There was a strong correlation between observed TCR beta diversity and the percentage of naive T cells measured by flow cytometry. Because donor CMV infection status was unknown, age-related changes in expanded clonotypes were potentially confounded. Conclusive comparison of naive and antigen-experienced compartments was prevented by the profiling of bulk unsorted PBMCs. Compared with the aged group, the long-lived group had more naive CD4+ T cells, fewer expanded clones and increased TCR diversity, a pattern suggesting age selection.

The roughly 39 donors, aged about 6 to 100 years, were systemically healthy Caucasian individuals from Russia. Roughly 10 milliliters of peripheral blood were collected from each donor into EDTA-treated Vacutainer tubes. PBMCs were isolated by Ficoll-Paque density-gradient centrifugation, with at least 7 million obtained per sample. Trizol reagent was used to extract total RNA from the PBMCs, yielding at least 6 micrograms per sample. For every donor, an aliquot of PBMCs went through flow cytometry to measure the percentages of naive CD45RAhigh/CD27high T cells. Library preparation employed 5' RACE. Sequencing was performed on an Illumina HiSeq 2500. A second about 7 to 12 cycle PCR used a sample-barcoded 5' primer and a J-beta primer mix. A unique molecular identifier was introduced onto each TCR beta cDNA molecule by a template-switch 5' adaptor carrying 12 random nucleotides. At least 2.5 million CDR3-containing paired-end reads were obtained from each sample. All of the RNA was converted into first-strand cDNA using the Mint cDNA synthesis kit, with a TRBC-specific oligonucleotide serving as the primer. After uracil-DNA glycosylase treatment, a first 18-cycle PCR used universal primers M1SS and BC2_uni_R on all cDNA. Per the original workflow: For normalization, 1 million high-quality reads were randomly selected from each sample, with every read carrying a distinct molecular identifier. Instead of being binned into consensus sequences, reads with shared molecular identifiers were discarded. MiTCR, run with a Q25 quality threshold and the strictest error-elimination algorithm, handled CDR3 identification, clonotype clustering and error correction. A nonparametric unseen species model with Euler transformation was used to estimate a lower bound on total TCR beta diversity. TCRdb passed the public sequencing reads through fastp at Q25 and MiXCR, retaining productive beta sequences. Rows are combined by CDR3 protein, so each entry shows the most common genes and DNA. TCRdb's processing, not the study's, gives the V and J calls here. Across this sample there are roughly 1,500,000 distinct CDR3 sequences, with 42% seen only once. Roughly 7.9% of the sample goes to the ten largest clones.

Rearrangement joined TRBV20-1 to TRBJ1-2, with 7 central nucleotides matching TRBD1. The material sequenced was blood. This receptor was obtained from a woman aged 18 to 35 in good health. In nucleotide form, the sequence is TGCAGTGCTAGAGATAGAGACAGGGAGCGCTATGGCTACACCTTC. This gives the protein CSARDRDRERYGYTF.